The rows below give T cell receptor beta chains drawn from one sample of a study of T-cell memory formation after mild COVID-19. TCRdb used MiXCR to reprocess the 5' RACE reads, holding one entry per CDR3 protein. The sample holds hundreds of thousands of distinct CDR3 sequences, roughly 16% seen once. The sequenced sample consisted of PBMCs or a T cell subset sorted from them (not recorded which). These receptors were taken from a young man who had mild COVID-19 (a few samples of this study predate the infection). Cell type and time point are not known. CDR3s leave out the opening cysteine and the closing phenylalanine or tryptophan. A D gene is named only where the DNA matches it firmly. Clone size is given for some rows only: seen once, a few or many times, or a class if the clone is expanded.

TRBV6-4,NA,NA,ASSDGRGFSYGYT
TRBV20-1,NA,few,SAIDRENYGYT
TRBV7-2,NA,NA,ASSLVHTLDNSPLH
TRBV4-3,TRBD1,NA,ASSQDAAGQGASGYT
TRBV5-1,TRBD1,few,ASSRDSQGAQY
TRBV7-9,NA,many,ASSETGGGYT
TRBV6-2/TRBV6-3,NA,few,ASIKRSEAVVEQF
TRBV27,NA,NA,ASSPAGGTQY
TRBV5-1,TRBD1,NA,ASSSSRWDREELF
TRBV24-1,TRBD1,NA,ATSELGTAANTGELF
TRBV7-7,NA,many,ASSLGEEFEQF
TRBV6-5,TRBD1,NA,ASSLGLGTAYNSPLH
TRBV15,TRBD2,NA,ATSRQTSGEQF
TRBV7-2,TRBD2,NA,ASSLRLAGGSTDTQY
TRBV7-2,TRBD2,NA,ASSPDIPGGILTEQF
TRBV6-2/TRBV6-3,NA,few,ASLGRRRTEAF
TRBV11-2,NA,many,ASSTGAQETQY
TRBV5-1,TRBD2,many,ASSSGGGAHNEQF
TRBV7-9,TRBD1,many,ASSRTGSNQPQH
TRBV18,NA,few,ASSPGQARETQY
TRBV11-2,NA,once,ASSPGIPIGYQPQH
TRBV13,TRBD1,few,ASSWDRGLNTGELF
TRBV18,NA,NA,ASLPNYQETQY
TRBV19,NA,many,ASSTGRTVNTEAF
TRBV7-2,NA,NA,ASSRQAATGELF
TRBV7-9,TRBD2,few,ASSPFRGGRYEQY
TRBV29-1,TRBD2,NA,SAGLAKDTQY
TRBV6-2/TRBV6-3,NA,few,AGSYRWAYEQY
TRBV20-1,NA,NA,SARGLGFSYEQY
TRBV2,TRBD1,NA,ASSPDRTFSYEQY
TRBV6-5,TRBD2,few,ASSAITSGQETQY
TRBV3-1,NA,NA,ASSWTALPQETQY
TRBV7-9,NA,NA,ASSWVAGELF
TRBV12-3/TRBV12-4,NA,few,ASSPGHFYEQY
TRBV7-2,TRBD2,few,ASSSGTSLQETQY
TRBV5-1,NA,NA,ASGRDLLSGYT
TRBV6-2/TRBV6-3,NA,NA,ASRTSGRETQY
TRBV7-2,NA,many,ASSLGASPSMQY
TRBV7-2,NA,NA,ASSVKGDTQY
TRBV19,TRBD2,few,ASSSLTSADTQY
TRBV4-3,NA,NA,ASSQGSPGDVTDTQY
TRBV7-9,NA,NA,ASSSMGVKSLNTEAF
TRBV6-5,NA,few,ASSYPTVGKETQY
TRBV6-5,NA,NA,ASSYRGRSSNYGYT
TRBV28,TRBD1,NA,ASSDTGAGYT
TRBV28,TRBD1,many,ASSDRVEETQY
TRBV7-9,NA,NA,ASSLAQGSQY
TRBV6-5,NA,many,ASSPLLRTPYEQY